This T cell receptor beta chain was identified during a study of T cell repertoires in cytomegalovirus infection. This clonotype came up many times. What it binds is unknown. MiXCR, run by TCRdb on the reads, gives a single entry per CDR3 protein. Found here are approximately 990,000 distinct CDR3 sequences, about 33% of them singletons; the top ten hold 13%. CDR3 size: 13 residues. The ends were cut back, 3 bases at V and 5 bases at J, with 9 bases in the middle. The clonotype was recovered from a human donor in good health (CMV status not recorded). Some clones in this sample may be carry-over from other donors' samples. The genes are TRBV12-3 or TRBV12-4 and TRBJ2-3; TRBD2 is a possible D gene (6 bases). The sequenced sample was cultured CD8+ T cells from PBMCs, obtained from culture after CMV antigen stimulation. Here the CDR3 DNA reads TGTGCCAGCAGTTTCGGGGGAGTAGATACGCAGTATTTT. It encodes CASSFGGVDTQYF.